These T cell receptor beta chains were read from a single sample in a study of T-cell reconstitution after alpha-beta-depleted transplantation in children. MiXCR, applied by TCRdb to the PCR reads, yields one record per CDR3 protein. The sample yields 200,000 or so distinct CDR3 sequences, roughly 6.6% seen once. Specimen: PBMCs, collected before TCRalphabeta/CD19-depleted stem cell transplant. The receptors stem from a boy aged 2-9 years with acute lymphoblastic leukemia, due to receive a stem cell transplant. The CDR3 runs from the conserved cysteine through the conserved F or W. Fields, in order: clone size, V gene, D gene, J gene, CDR3 DNA, CDR3 protein. D genes are given only for firm matches. Rows may omit the clone size; those that give it use once, few, many or a size class.

clone_size: many; v_call: TRBV7-8; d_call: NA; j_call: TRBJ2-7; cdr3_nt: TGTGCCAGCAGCCAGACGGGGTCCTACGAGCAGTACTTC; cdr3_aa: CASSQTGSYEQYF
clone_size: few; v_call: TRBV7-8; d_call: TRBD2; j_call: TRBJ2-7; cdr3_nt: TGTGCCAGCAAGGGACTAGCGGACGAGCAGTACTTC; cdr3_aa: CASKGLADEQYF
clone_size: NA; v_call: TRBV27; d_call: NA; j_call: TRBJ1-6; cdr3_nt: TGTGCCACGCAGCCGGGACCTAGGTCACCCCTCCACTTT; cdr3_aa: CATQPGPRSPLHF
clone_size: few; v_call: TRBV20-1; d_call: NA; j_call: TRBJ1-6; cdr3_nt: TGCAGTGCTAGCTCTTGGGACAATAATTCACCCCTCCACTTT; cdr3_aa: CSASSWDNNSPLHF
clone_size: many; v_call: TRBV12-3/TRBV12-4; d_call: TRBD2; j_call: TRBJ2-3; cdr3_nt: TGTGCCAGCAGTTGGCGACTAGCGGGACGATCAGATACGCAGTATTTT; cdr3_aa: CASSWRLAGRSDTQYF
clone_size: many; v_call: TRBV29-1; d_call: TRBD1; j_call: TRBJ1-1; cdr3_nt: TGCAGCGTTTGGGCAGGGGGAAACACTGAAGCTTTCTTT; cdr3_aa: CSVWAGGNTEAFF
clone_size: few; v_call: TRBV27; d_call: NA; j_call: TRBJ1-2; cdr3_nt: TGTGCCAGCAGTTTATCGGGAGCCTATGGCTACACCTTC; cdr3_aa: CASSLSGAYGYTF
clone_size: many; v_call: TRBV29-1; d_call: NA; j_call: TRBJ1-2; cdr3_nt: TGCAGCGTTGGAGACAAGGACAGCGGCTATGGCTACACCTTC; cdr3_aa: CSVGDKDSGYGYTF
clone_size: many; v_call: TRBV7-2; d_call: NA; j_call: TRBJ2-3; cdr3_nt: TGTGCCAGCAGGCCCCCAAGCCTCCCTTTTGGAGATACGCAGTATTTT; cdr3_aa: CASRPPSLPFGDTQYF
clone_size: few; v_call: TRBV28; d_call: NA; j_call: TRBJ2-7; cdr3_nt: TGTGCCAGCAGTCAGGGGAGGGAGCCCGAGCAGTACTTC; cdr3_aa: CASSQGREPEQYF
clone_size: many; v_call: TRBV28; d_call: NA; j_call: TRBJ2-1; cdr3_nt: TGTGCCAGCAGCCCCGGCATGGTCAATGAGCAGTTCTTC; cdr3_aa: CASSPGMVNEQFF
clone_size: NA; v_call: TRBV11-2; d_call: NA; j_call: TRBJ2-1; cdr3_nt: TGTGCCAGCAGCCCGGTGAAGAGTCGGGCAAATGAGCAGTTCTTC; cdr3_aa: CASSPVKSRANEQFF
clone_size: NA; v_call: TRBV7-9; d_call: NA; j_call: TRBJ1-3; cdr3_nt: TGTGCCAGCAGCCACCGGGCCTTACAGGAAGACACCATATATTTT; cdr3_aa: CASSHRALQEDTIYF
clone_size: many; v_call: TRBV12-3/TRBV12-4; d_call: NA; j_call: TRBJ2-1; cdr3_nt: TGTGCCAGCAGTTCGGACACCTACAATGAGCAGTTCTTC; cdr3_aa: CASSSDTYNEQFF
clone_size: many; v_call: TRBV28; d_call: NA; j_call: TRBJ2-2; cdr3_nt: TGTGCCAGCAGGCCGTACATGAGGGTTGAAGACACCGGGGAGCTGTTTTTT; cdr3_aa: CASRPYMRVEDTGELFF
clone_size: many; v_call: TRBV20-1; d_call: TRBD2; j_call: TRBJ2-7; cdr3_nt: TGCAGTGCTCGATTTGGTAGACTAGCGATTTCCGAGCAGTACTTC; cdr3_aa: CSARFGRLAISEQYF
clone_size: many; v_call: TRBV12-3/TRBV12-4; d_call: NA; j_call: TRBJ2-1; cdr3_nt: TGTGCCAGCAGTTGGAGGCCATTGGACAATGAGCAGTTCTTC; cdr3_aa: CASSWRPLDNEQFF
clone_size: many; v_call: TRBV7-9; d_call: TRBD1; j_call: TRBJ1-2; cdr3_nt: TGTGCCAGCAGCCGCGGACAGGGGGACGGCTACACCTTC; cdr3_aa: CASSRGQGDGYTF
clone_size: many; v_call: TRBV4-3; d_call: TRBD2; j_call: TRBJ2-1; cdr3_nt: TGCGCCAGCAGCGACGGGACTAGCGGACCCAATGAGCAGTTCTTC; cdr3_aa: CASSDGTSGPNEQFF
clone_size: many; v_call: TRBV5-8; d_call: TRBD2; j_call: TRBJ2-5; cdr3_nt: TGTGCCAGCAGCTTGTTTCCGGGGGGGGAGACCCAGTACTTC; cdr3_aa: CASSLFPGGETQYF
clone_size: many; v_call: TRBV9; d_call: NA; j_call: TRBJ2-7; cdr3_nt: TGTGCCAGCAGCGTAGAGGGGAGAGACGAGCAGTACTTC; cdr3_aa: CASSVEGRDEQYF
clone_size: NA; v_call: TRBV5-5; d_call: NA; j_call: TRBJ1-5; cdr3_nt: TGTGCCAGCAGCTTGGATCCGGGGCCAAGGGAGCAGCCCCAGCATTTT; cdr3_aa: CASSLDPGPREQPQHF
clone_size: many; v_call: TRBV18; d_call: NA; j_call: TRBJ2-1; cdr3_nt: TGTGCCAGCTCACCAAAGCAGGCTAACAATGAGCAGTTCTTC; cdr3_aa: CASSPKQANNEQFF
clone_size: many; v_call: TRBV7-9; d_call: NA; j_call: TRBJ2-7; cdr3_nt: TGTGCCAGCAGCTTAGTGGCCGAGAGGTCCTACGAGCAGTACTTC; cdr3_aa: CASSLVAERSYEQYF
clone_size: many; v_call: TRBV12-3/TRBV12-4; d_call: NA; j_call: TRBJ1-5; cdr3_nt: TGTGCCAGCAGTTTATTAGCAGGGCATCAGCCCCAGCATTTT; cdr3_aa: CASSLLAGHQPQHF
clone_size: many; v_call: TRBV29-1; d_call: NA; j_call: TRBJ2-1; cdr3_nt: TGCAGCGTTGCCTCGCCTCTTAAATACAATGAGCAGTTCTTC; cdr3_aa: CSVASPLKYNEQFF
clone_size: few; v_call: TRBV6-1; d_call: NA; j_call: TRBJ2-5; cdr3_nt: TGTGCCAGCAGTACCCCTGGGGACACCCTAGGGGAGACCCAGTACTTC; cdr3_aa: CASSTPGDTLGETQYF
clone_size: many; v_call: TRBV29-1; d_call: TRBD1; j_call: TRBJ1-1; cdr3_nt: TGCAGCGTTGTATACCGAGGGGGCAGCACTGAAGCTTTCTTT; cdr3_aa: CSVVYRGGSTEAFF
clone_size: many; v_call: TRBV20-1; d_call: NA; j_call: TRBJ2-7; cdr3_nt: TGCAGTGCTAGAGACCCCACCGGACGCAATCCTACCTACGAGCAGTACTTC; cdr3_aa: CSARDPTGRNPTYEQYF
clone_size: many; v_call: TRBV20-1; d_call: NA; j_call: TRBJ2-5; cdr3_nt: TGCAGTGCTGTGATGCAGGGGGAGACCCAGTACTTC; cdr3_aa: CSAVMQGETQYF
clone_size: few; v_call: TRBV5-1; d_call: TRBD1; j_call: TRBJ2-7; cdr3_nt: TGCGCCAGCAGCTCCCCCGGGACAGGGAACTACGAGCAGTACTTC; cdr3_aa: CASSSPGTGNYEQYF
clone_size: many; v_call: TRBV5-1; d_call: NA; j_call: TRBJ2-1; cdr3_nt: TGCGCCAGCAGCTTGGATATTAATGAGCAGTTCTTC; cdr3_aa: CASSLDINEQFF
clone_size: many; v_call: TRBV29-1; d_call: TRBD1; j_call: TRBJ2-3; cdr3_nt: TGCAGCGTCGGACAGGGGAGTAATTTAGCAGATACGCAGTATTTT; cdr3_aa: CSVGQGSNLADTQYF
clone_size: many; v_call: TRBV29-1; d_call: NA; j_call: TRBJ2-2; cdr3_nt: TGCAGCGTTGTAAGGGACCTTAACACCGGGGAGCTGTTTTTT; cdr3_aa: CSVVRDLNTGELFF
clone_size: few; v_call: TRBV5-1; d_call: NA; j_call: TRBJ1-4; cdr3_nt: TGCGCCAGCAGCTTGGCCGAGGCTAATGAAAAACTGTTTTTT; cdr3_aa: CASSLAEANEKLFF
clone_size: many; v_call: TRBV28; d_call: TRBD1; j_call: TRBJ1-1; cdr3_nt: TGTGCCAGCACCGTAGGGACAGGGGGCATGAACACTGAAGCTTTCTTT; cdr3_aa: CASTVGTGGMNTEAFF
clone_size: many; v_call: TRBV6-2/TRBV6-3; d_call: TRBD1; j_call: TRBJ2-1; cdr3_nt: TGTGCCAGCAGACCAGGGGGATGGTACAATGAGCAGTTCTTC; cdr3_aa: CASRPGGWYNEQFF
clone_size: many; v_call: TRBV28; d_call: NA; j_call: TRBJ2-7; cdr3_nt: TGTGCCAGCAGTTTACTCGGGACGGCCACCTACGAGCAGTACTTC; cdr3_aa: CASSLLGTATYEQYF
clone_size: few; v_call: TRBV29-1; d_call: TRBD1; j_call: TRBJ1-2; cdr3_nt: TGCAGCGTTGAAGATATTTGGGGGACAGGGAGGGCCTATGGCTACACCTTC; cdr3_aa: CSVEDIWGTGRAYGYTF
clone_size: many; v_call: TRBV7-9; d_call: TRBD1; j_call: TRBJ2-7; cdr3_nt: TGTGCCAGCAGCCCACGGGACAGGCTGGGTTACGAGCAGTACTTC; cdr3_aa: CASSPRDRLGYEQYF
clone_size: many; v_call: TRBV12-3/TRBV12-4; d_call: NA; j_call: TRBJ2-3; cdr3_nt: TGTGCCAGCAGTTTCGTCCCGGCAGATACGCAGTATTTT; cdr3_aa: CASSFVPADTQYF
clone_size: NA; v_call: TRBV6-6; d_call: NA; j_call: TRBJ2-7; cdr3_nt: TGTGCCAGCAGTTACTCGGAGTACGAGCAGTACTTC; cdr3_aa: CASSYSEYEQYF
clone_size: many; v_call: TRBV5-1; d_call: TRBD2; j_call: TRBJ2-7; cdr3_nt: TGCGCCAGCAGTCGCACCGGGACTAGGGGGACCTACGAGCAGTACTTC; cdr3_aa: CASSRTGTRGTYEQYF
clone_size: many; v_call: TRBV10-3; d_call: NA; j_call: TRBJ2-3; cdr3_nt: TGTGCCATCAGTGAGGTCACAGATACGCAGTATTTT; cdr3_aa: CAISEVTDTQYF
clone_size: few; v_call: TRBV20-1; d_call: TRBD2; j_call: TRBJ2-5; cdr3_nt: TGCAGTGCTAGACGTCCTGGACTAGCGGGAGGGCCTCTTGAGACCCAGTACTTC; cdr3_aa: CSARRPGLAGGPLETQYF
clone_size: NA; v_call: TRBV6-5; d_call: NA; j_call: TRBJ2-7; cdr3_nt: TGTGCCAGCAGTTTAGGGACGGGAGCTTTCTACGAGCAGTACTTC; cdr3_aa: CASSLGTGAFYEQYF
clone_size: NA; v_call: TRBV3-1; d_call: TRBD2; j_call: TRBJ2-1; cdr3_nt: TGTGCCTCCTCCAAGCGGGACTGGTATGAGCAGTTCTTC; cdr3_aa: CASSKRDWYEQFF
clone_size: many; v_call: TRBV29-1; d_call: TRBD1; j_call: TRBJ1-1; cdr3_nt: TGCAGCGCATCTCAGCAGGGGGCTGGGACTGAAGCTTTCTTT; cdr3_aa: CSASQQGAGTEAFF
clone_size: many; v_call: TRBV4-2; d_call: TRBD1; j_call: TRBJ2-5; cdr3_nt: TGTGCCAGCAGCCAGCCTGACAGGGTGCAAGAGACCCAGTACTTC; cdr3_aa: CASSQPDRVQETQYF
clone_size: NA; v_call: TRBV10-3; d_call: NA; j_call: TRBJ2-3; cdr3_nt: TGTACCATCAGTGGAATGGGTGATACGCAGTATTTT; cdr3_aa: CTISGMGDTQYF